Sequencing of this T cell receptor beta chain was carried out in a study of cytomegalovirus exposure and HLA in healthy donors. The PCR was carried out with 60 Vbeta primers and 13 Jbeta primers. Here immunoSEQ multiplex PCR was the method, and the copy in TCRdb shows in-frame clones only, minus some. This table holds around 190,000 clones, about 77% found once. The CDR3 extends over 16 amino acids. CDR1 and CDR2 (germline): SGHVS, FNYEAQ. Trimming took 1 base from V and 3 from J, leaving 14 bases between them. The receptor was derived from a man aged 60 to 75 in good health and CMV-seronegative. Sequencing was carried out using PBMCs. This chain joins TRBV7-6 and TRBJ2-3; D might be TRBD2 (6 bases). As DNA, the CDR3 is TGTGCCAGCAGCTTAGGACTCGGAGGGTCAACAGATACGCAGTATTTT. Translating it yields CASSLGLGGSTDTQYF. Variable domain in full (rest from reference TRBV7-6 and TRBJ2-3): GAGVSQSPRYKVTKRGQDVALRCDPISGHVSLYWYRQALGQGPEFLTYFNYEAQQDKSGLPNDRFSAERPEGSISTLTIQRTEQRDSAMYRCASSLGLGGSTDTQYFGPGTRLTVL.